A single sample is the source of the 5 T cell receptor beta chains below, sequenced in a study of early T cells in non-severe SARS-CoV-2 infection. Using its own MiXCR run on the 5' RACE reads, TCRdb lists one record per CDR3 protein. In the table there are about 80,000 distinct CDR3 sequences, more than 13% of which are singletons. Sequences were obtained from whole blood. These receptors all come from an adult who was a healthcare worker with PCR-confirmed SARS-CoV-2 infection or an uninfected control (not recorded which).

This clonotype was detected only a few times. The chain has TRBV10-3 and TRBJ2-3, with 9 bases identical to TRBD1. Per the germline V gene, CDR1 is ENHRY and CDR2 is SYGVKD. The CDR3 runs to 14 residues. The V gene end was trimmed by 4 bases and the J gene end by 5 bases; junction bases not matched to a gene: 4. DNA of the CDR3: TGTGCCATCAGTGGGGGACAGGGAAGAGATACGCAGTATTTT. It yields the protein CAISGGQGRDTQYF.

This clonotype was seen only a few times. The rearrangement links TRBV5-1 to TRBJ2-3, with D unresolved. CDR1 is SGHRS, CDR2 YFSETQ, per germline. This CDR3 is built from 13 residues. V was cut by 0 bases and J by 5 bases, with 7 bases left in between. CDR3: CASSLAPRDTQYF. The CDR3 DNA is TGCGCCAGCAGCTTGGCCCCCCGAGATACGCAGTATTTT.

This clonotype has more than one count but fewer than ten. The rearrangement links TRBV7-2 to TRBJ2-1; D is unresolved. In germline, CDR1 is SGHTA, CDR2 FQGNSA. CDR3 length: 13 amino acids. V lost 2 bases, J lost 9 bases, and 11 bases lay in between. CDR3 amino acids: CASSLMVQVEQFF. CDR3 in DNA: TGTGCCAGCAGCTTAATGGTCCAGGTTGAGCAGTTCTTC.

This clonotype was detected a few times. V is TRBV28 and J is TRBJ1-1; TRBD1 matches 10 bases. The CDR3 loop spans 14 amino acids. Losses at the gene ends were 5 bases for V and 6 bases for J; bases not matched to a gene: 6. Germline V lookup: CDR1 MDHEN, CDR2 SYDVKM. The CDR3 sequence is CASSPGQGIAEAFF. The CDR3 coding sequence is TGTGCCAGCAGTCCGGGACAGGGGATCGCTGAAGCTTTCTTT.

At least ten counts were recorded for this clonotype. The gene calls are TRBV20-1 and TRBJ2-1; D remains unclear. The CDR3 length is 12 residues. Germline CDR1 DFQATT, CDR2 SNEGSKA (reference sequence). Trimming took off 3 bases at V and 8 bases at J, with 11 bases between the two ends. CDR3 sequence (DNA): TGCAGTGCTAGCGTGGGGTTCTATGAGCAGTTCTTC. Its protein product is CSASVGFYEQFF.